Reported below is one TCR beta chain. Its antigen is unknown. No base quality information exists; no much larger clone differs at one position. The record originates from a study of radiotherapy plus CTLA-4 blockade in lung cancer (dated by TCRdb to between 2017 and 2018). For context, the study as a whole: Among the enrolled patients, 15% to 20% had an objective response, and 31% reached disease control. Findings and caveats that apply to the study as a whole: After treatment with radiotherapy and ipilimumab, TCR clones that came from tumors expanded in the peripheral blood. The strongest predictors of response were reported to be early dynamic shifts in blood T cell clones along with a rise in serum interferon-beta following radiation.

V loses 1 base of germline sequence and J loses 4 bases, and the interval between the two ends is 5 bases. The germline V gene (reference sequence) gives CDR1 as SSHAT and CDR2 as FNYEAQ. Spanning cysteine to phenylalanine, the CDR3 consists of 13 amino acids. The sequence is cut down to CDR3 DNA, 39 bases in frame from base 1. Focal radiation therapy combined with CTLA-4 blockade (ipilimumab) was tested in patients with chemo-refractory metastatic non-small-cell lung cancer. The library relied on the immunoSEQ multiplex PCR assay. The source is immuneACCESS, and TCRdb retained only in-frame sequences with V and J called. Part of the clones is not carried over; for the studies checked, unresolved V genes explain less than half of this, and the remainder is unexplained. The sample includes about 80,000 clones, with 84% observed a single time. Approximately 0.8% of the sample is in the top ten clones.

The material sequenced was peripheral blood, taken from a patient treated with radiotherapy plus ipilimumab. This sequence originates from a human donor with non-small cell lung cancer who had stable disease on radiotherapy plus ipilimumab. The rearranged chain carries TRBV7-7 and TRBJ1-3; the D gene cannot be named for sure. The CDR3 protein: CASSLVEGNTIYF. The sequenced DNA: TGTGCCAGCAGCTTAGTAGAGGGAAACACCATATATTTT. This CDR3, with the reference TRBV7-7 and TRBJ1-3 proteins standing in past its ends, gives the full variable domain GAGVSQSPRYKVTKRGQDVTLRCDPISSHATLYWYQQALGQGPEFLTYFNYEAQPDKSGLPSDRFSAERPEGSISTLTIQRTEQRDSAMYRCASSLVEGNTIYFGEGSWLTVV.